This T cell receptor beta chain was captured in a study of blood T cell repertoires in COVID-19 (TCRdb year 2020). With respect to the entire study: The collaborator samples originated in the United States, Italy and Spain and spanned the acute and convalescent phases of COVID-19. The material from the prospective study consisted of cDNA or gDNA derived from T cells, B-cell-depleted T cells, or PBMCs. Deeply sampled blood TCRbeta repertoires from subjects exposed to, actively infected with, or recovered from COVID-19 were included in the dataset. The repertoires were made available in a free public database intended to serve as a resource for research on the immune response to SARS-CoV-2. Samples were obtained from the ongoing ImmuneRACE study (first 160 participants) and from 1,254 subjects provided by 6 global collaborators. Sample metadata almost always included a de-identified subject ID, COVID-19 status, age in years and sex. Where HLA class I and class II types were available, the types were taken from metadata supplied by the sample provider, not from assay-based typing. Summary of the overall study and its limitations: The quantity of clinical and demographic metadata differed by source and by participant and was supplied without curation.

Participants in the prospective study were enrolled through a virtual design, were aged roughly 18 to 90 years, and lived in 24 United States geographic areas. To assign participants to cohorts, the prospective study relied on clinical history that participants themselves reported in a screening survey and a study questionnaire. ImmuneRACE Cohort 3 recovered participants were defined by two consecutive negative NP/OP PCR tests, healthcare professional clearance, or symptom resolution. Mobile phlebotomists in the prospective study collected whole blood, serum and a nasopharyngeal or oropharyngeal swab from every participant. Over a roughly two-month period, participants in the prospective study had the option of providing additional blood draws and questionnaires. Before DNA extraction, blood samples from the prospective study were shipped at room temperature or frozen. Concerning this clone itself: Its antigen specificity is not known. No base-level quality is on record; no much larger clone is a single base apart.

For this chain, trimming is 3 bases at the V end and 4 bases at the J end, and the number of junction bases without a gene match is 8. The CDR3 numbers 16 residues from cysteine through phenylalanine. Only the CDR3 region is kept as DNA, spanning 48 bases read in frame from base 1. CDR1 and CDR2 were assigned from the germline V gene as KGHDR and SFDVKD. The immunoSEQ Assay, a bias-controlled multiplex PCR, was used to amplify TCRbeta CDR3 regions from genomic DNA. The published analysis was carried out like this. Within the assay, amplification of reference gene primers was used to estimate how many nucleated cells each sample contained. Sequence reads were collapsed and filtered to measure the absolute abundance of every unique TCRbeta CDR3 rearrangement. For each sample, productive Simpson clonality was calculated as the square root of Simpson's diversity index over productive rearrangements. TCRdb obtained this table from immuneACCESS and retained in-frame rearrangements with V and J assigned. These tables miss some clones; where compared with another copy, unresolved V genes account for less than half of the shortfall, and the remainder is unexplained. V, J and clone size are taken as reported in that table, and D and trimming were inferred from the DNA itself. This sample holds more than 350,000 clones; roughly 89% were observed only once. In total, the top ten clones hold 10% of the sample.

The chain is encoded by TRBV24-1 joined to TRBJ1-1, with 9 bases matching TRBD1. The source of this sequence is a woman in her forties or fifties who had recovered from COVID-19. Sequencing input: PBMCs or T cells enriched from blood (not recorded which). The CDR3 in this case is CATSDPPGQGSTEAFF. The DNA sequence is TGTGCCACCAGTGATCCCCCGGGACAGGGTAGCACTGAAGCTTTCTTT.